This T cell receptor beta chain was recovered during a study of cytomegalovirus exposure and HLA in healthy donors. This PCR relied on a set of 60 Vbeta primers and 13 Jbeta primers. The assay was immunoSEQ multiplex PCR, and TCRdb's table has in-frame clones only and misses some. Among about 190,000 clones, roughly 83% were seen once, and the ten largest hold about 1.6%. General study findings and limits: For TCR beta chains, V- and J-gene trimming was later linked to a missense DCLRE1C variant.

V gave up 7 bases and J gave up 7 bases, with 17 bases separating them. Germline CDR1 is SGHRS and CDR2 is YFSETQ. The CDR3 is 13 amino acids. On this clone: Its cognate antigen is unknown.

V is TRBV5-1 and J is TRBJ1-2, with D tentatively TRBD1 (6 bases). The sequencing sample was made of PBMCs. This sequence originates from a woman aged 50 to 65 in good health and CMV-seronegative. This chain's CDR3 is CASSVGAGLGYTF. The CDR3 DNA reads TGCGCCAGCTCCGTGGGGGCGGGTCTTGGCTACACCTTC.